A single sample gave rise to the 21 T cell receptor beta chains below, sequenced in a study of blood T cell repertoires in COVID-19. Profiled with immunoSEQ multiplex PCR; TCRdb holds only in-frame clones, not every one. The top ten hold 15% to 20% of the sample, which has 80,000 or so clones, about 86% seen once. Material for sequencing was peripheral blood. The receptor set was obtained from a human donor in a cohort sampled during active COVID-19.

The CDR3 nucleotides read TGTGCCAGCAGACCAATGGGACAGAATAATGAAAAACTGTTTTTT. Translating gives CASRPMGQNNEKLFF. The genes are TRBV27 and TRBJ1-4; TRBD1 matches at 7 bases. V gave up 6 bases and J gave up 4 bases; unmatched junction bases: 8. Per the germline V gene, CDR1 is MNHEY and CDR2 is SMNVEV (reference sequence). CDR3 size: 15 residues.

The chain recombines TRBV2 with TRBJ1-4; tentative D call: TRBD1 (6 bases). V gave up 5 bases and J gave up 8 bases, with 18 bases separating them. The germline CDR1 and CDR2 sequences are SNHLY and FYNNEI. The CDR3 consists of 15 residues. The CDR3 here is CASSYRGGLSEKLFF. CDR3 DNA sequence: TGTGCCAGCAGTTATAGGGGGGGGCTAAGCGAAAAACTGTTTTTT.

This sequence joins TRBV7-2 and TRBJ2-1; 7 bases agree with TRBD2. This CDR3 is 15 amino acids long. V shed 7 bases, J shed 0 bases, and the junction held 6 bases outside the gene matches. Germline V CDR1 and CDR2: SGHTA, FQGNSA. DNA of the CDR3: TGTGCCAGCACCCCCGCGGGGGTCTCCTACAATGAGCAGTTCTTC. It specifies CASTPAGVSYNEQFF.

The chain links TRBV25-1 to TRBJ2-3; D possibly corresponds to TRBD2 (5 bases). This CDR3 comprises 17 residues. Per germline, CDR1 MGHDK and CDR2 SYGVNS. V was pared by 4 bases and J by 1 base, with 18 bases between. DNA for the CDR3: TGTGCCAGCAGTGCCCCAGAGTGGGTGGAGGGCACAGATACGCAGTATTTT. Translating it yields CASSAPEWVEGTDTQYF. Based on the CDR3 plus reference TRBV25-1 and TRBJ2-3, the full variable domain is EADIYQTPRYLVIGTGKKITLECSQTMGHDKMYWYQQDPGMELHLIHYSYGVNSTEKGDLSSESTVSRIRTEHFPLTLESARPSHTSQYLCASSAPEWVEGTDTQYFGPGTRLTVL.

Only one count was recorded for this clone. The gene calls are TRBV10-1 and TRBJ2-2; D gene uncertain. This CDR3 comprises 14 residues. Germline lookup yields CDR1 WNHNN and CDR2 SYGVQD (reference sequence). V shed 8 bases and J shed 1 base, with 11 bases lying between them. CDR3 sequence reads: CASRSAGNTGELFF. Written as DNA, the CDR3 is TGCGCCAGCCGCAGTGCTGGGAACACCGGGGAGCTGTTTTTT.

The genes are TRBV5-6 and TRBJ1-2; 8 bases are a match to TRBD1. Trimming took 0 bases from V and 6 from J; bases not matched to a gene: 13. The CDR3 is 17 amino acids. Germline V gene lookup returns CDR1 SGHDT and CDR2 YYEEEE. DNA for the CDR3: TGTGCCAGCAGCTTGGGACTTCTACAGGGGGGTCGTGATGGCTACACCTTC. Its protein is CASSLGLLQGGRDGYTF. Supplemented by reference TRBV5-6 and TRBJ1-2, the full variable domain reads DAGVTQSPTHLIKTRGQQVTLRCSPKSGHDTVSWYQQALGQGPQFIFQYYEEEERQRGNFPDRFSGHQFPNYSSELNVNALLLGDSALYLCASSLGLLQGGRDGYTFGSGTRLTVV.

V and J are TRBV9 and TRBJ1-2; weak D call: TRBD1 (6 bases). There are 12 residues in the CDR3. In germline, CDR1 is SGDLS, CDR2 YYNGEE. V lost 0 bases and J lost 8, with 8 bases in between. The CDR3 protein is CASSVGGHGYTF. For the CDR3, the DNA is TGTGCCAGCAGCGTAGGGGGGCACGGCTACACCTTC.

The CDR3 nucleotides are TGTGCCAGTAGTGGGGGACAGGGGATTTTACCCCTCCACTTT. Amino acids: CASSGGQGILPLHF. The chain has TRBV19 and TRBJ1-6; TRBD1 matches 10 bases. This CDR3 has 14 amino acids. Germline V gene lookup returns CDR1 LNHDA and CDR2 SQIVND (reference sequence). V lost 5 bases, J lost 12 bases, and 7 bases stayed unmatched.

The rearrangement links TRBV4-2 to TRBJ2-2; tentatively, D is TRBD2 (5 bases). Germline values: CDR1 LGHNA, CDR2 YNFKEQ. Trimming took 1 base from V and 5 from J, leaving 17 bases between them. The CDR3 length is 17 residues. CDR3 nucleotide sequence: TGTGCCAGCAGCCAAGGCCGGCTAGGGAGAGTGACCGGGGAGCTGTTTTTT. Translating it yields CASSQGRLGRVTGELFF.

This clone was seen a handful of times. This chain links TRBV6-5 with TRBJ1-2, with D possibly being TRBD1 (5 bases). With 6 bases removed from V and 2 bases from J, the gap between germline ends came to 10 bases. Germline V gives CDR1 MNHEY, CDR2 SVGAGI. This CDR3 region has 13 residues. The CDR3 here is CASSRAGNYGYTF. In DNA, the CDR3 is TGTGCCAGCAGCAGGGCAGGGAACTATGGCTACACCTTC.

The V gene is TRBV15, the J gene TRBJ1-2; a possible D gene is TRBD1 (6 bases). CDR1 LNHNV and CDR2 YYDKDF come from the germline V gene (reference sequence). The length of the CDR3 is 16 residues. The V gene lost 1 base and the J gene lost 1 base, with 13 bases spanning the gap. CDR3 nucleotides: TGTGCCACCAGCAGAGTAGGTCCAGGGGTTAACTATGGCTACACCTTC. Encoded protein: CATSRVGPGVNYGYTF.

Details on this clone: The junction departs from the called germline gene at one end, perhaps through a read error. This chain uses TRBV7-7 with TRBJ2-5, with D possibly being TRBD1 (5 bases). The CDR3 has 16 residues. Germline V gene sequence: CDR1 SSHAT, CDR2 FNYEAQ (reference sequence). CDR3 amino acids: CASSSRPLGAKETQYF. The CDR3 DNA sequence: TGTGCTAGCAGCTCGAGACCTCTAGGGGCCAAAGAGACCCAGTACTTC. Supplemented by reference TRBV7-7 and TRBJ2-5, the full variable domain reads GAGVSQSPRYKVTKRGQDVTLRCDPISSHATLYWYQQALGQGPEFLTYFNYEAQPDKSGLPSDRFSAERPEGSISTLTIQRTEQRDSAMYRCASSSRPLGAKETQYFGPGTRLLVL.

The CDR3: CASGGQGAFEQYF. In DNA, the CDR3 is TGCGCCAGCGGGGGACAGGGGGCGTTCGAGCAGTACTTC. The V and J genes are TRBV5-1 and TRBJ2-7; 12 nucleotides agree with TRBD1. Germline V gene lookup returns CDR1 SGHRS and CDR2 YFSETQ. This CDR3 has 13 residues. J was trimmed by 6 bases and V by 7 bases; bases with no gene match: 5.

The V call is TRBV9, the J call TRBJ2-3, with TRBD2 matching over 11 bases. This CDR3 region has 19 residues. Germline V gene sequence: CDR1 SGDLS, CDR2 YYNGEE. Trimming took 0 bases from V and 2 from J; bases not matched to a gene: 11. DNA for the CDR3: TGTGCCAGCAGCGTAGCCCCGGGGGGGACTAGCGGCTACACAGATACGCAGTATTTT. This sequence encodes CASSVAPGGTSGYTDTQYF.

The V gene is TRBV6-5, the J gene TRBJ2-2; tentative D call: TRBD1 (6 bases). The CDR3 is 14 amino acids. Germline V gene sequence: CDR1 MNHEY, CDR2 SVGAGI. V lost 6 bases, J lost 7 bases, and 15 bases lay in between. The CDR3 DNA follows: TGTGCCAGCAGCGACAGGTGGGATGGCGGGGAGCTGTTTTTT. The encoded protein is CASSDRWDGGELFF.

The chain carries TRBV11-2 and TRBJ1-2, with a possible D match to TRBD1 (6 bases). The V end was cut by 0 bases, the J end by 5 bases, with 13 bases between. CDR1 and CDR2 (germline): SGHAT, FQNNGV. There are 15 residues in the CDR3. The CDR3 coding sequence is TGTGCCAGCAGCTTAGACAGGGGTTGGGGGTATGGCTACACCTTC. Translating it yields CASSLDRGWGYGYTF.

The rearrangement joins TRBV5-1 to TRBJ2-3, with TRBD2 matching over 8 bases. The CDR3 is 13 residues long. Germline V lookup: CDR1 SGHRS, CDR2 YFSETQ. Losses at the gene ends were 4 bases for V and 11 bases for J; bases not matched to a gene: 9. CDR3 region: CASSPNYREGQYF. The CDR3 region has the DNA TGCGCCAGCAGCCCCAATTACCGGGAGGGGCAGTATTTT.

The CDR3 loop reads CASGRTEKETQYF. The CDR3 DNA is TGCGCCAGCGGCCGGACAGAGAAAGAGACCCAGTACTTC. The J gene is TRBJ2-5, the V gene TRBV5-1; maybe TRBD1 (6 bases). Trimming removed 7 bases from V and 3 bases from J, with 13 bases in between. This CDR3 region has 13 residues. Per germline, CDR1 SGHRS and CDR2 YFSETQ.

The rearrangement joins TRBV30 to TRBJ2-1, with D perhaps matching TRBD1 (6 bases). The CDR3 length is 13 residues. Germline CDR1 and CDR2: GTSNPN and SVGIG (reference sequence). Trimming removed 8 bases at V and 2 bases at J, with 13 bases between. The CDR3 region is CAGWGPPYNEQFF. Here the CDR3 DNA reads TGTGCCGGCTGGGGGCCCCCCTACAATGAGCAGTTCTTC.

CDR3 sequence: CASSSGDRATNEKLFF. The CDR3 DNA follows: TGTGCCAGCAGCTCAGGGGACAGGGCAACTAATGAAAAACTGTTTTTT. This rearrangement joins TRBV9 to TRBJ1-4; TRBD1 aligns across 9 bases. The V gene end was trimmed by 4 bases and the J gene end by 0 bases; junction bases not matched to a gene: 4. The CDR3 contains 16 residues. Germline assignment: CDR1 SGDLS and CDR2 YYNGEE.

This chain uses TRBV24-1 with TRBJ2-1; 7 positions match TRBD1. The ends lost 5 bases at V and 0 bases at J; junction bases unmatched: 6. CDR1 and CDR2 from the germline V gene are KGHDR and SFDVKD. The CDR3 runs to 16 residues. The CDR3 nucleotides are TGTGCCACCAGTGGACAGGGTCCTAGCTCCTACAATGAGCAGTTCTTC. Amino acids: CATSGQGPSSYNEQFF.